This is a list of T cell receptor beta chains from one sample in a study of cytomegalovirus exposure and HLA in healthy donors. Generated by immunoSEQ multiplex PCR, the TCRdb table keeps only in-frame clones and is missing some. The sample includes roughly 120,000 clones, around four fifths of them seen just once. Sequenced input: PBMCs. The receptor source for this set is a woman in her sixties in good health and CMV-seropositive. Both conserved end residues are part of each CDR3. Each record gives: CDR3 length, J gene, V gene, D gene, clone size, CDR3 protein, CDR3 DNA. The D gene is left open where the match is weak. Part of the rows lack a size; the others show once, few, many or a class for expanded clones.

15,TRBJ1-2,TRBV6-6,TRBD1,.,CAGLGQGGKDYGYTF,TGTGCCGGGCTTGGACAGGGGGGAAAGGACTATGGCTACACCTTC
14,TRBJ2-2,TRBV2,TRBD1,.,CASTRTGNTGELFF,TGTGCCAGCACCCGGACAGGGAACACCGGGGAGCTGTTTTTT
17,TRBJ2-5,TRBV10-2,.,.,CASSELPSTGNKETQYF,TGCGCCAGCAGTGAACTACCGAGCACCGGGAATAAAGAGACCCAGTACTTC
16,TRBJ2-1,TRBV19,TRBD2,.,CASSGLGTSGSNEQFF,TGTGCCAGTAGTGGTTTAGGGACTAGCGGGAGCAATGAGCAGTTCTTC
15,TRBJ1-1,TRBV6-5,.,few,CASSPGVPPNTEAFF,TGTGCCAGCAGCCCCGGGGTCCCCCCAAACACTGAAGCTTTCTTT
13,TRBJ2-7,TRBV5-1,.,.,CASSWAGLYEQYF,TGCGCCAGCAGCTGGGCGGGGCTCTACGAGCAGTACTTC
18,TRBJ1-3,TRBV6-1,TRBD1,few,CASSENGRGQRYGNTIYF,TGTGCCAGCAGTGAAAATGGCCGGGGACAGCGCTATGGAAACACCATATATTTT
11,TRBJ2-5,TRBV30,.,few,CAWSSGETQYF,TGTGCCTGGAGTTCGGGGGAGACCCAGTACTTC
14,TRBJ2-7,TRBV5-6,.,.,CASSSLRGRTEQYF,TGTGCCAGCAGCTCTCTCAGGGGTAGGACCGAGCAGTACTTC
14,TRBJ2-3,TRBV5-1,.,.,CASSPLRAGDTQYF,TGCGCCAGCAGCCCACTTAGGGCGGGGGATACGCAGTATTTT
14,TRBJ2-5,TRBV5-5,TRBD2,.,CASSTSGIQETQYF,TGTGCCAGCAGTACTAGCGGGATCCAAGAGACCCAGTACTTC
19,TRBJ2-1,TRBV29-1,TRBD2,.,CSVVSPTSVVRLSYNEQFF,TGCAGCGTTGTCTCTCCTACTAGCGTGGTACGTCTCTCCTACAATGAGCAGTTCTTC
12,TRBJ1-2,TRBV29-1,.,few,CSVEDQGYGYTF,TGCAGCGTTGAAGATCAGGGATATGGCTACACCTTC
14,TRBJ2-7,TRBV10-3,TRBD1,.,CAISESGQGHEQYF,TGTGCCATCAGTGAGTCGGGACAGGGTCACGAGCAGTACTTC
15,TRBJ2-1,TRBV19,.,.,CASSLLGQGSNEQFF,TGTGCCAGTAGCCTATTGGGGCAGGGGAGCAATGAGCAGTTCTTC
15,TRBJ2-2,TRBV29-1,TRBD1,.,CSVESWTGSTGELFF,TGCAGCGTTGAAAGCTGGACAGGGTCCACCGGGGAGCTGTTTTTT
17,TRBJ1-1,TRBV28,TRBD1,.,CASSLSPRQGLNTEAFF,TGTGCCAGCAGTTTATCGCCGCGACAGGGGTTGAACACTGAAGCTTTCTTT
11,TRBJ2-1,TRBV7-2,.,.,CASSLLSEQFF,TGTGCCAGCAGCTTATTGAGCGAGCAGTTCTTC
15,TRBJ1-4,TRBV5-8,TRBD1,.,CASSTSGDRGEKLFF,TGTGCCAGCAGCACCTCGGGGGACAGGGGTGAAAAACTGTTTTTT
14,TRBJ2-1,TRBV28,TRBD2,few,CASTSGGSYNEQFF,TGTGCCAGCACCTCGGGGGGATCCTACAATGAGCAGTTCTTC
15,TRBJ2-1,TRBV7-9,.,.,CASSPPREIYNEQFF,TGTGCCAGCAGCCCCCCACGGGAGATCTACAATGAGCAGTTCTTC
12,TRBJ1-1,TRBV30,.,.,CAWSDGNTEAFF,TGTGCCTGGAGTGACGGGAACACTGAAGCTTTCTTT
13,TRBJ1-6,TRBV7-3,TRBD1,.,CASRGTGSSPLHF,TGTGCCAGCAGAGGGACAGGCTCATCTCCCCTCCACTTT
15,TRBJ2-5,TRBV5-1,.,once,CASSLGQATAETQYF,TGCGCCAGCAGCTTGGGCCAGGCGACAGCAGAGACCCAGTACTTC
15,TRBJ2-7,TRBV28,.,once,CASSGLTWKTYEQYF,TGTGCCAGCAGCGGACTAACCTGGAAGACCTACGAGCAGTACTTC
15,TRBJ1-1,TRBV19,.,.,CATQKSTGSNTEAFF,TGTGCCACTCAAAAATCTACAGGATCGAACACTGAAGCTTTCTTT
15,TRBJ2-1,TRBV7-2,.,.,CASSSDSYPYNEQFF,TGTGCCAGCAGCTCGGACTCCTACCCCTACAATGAGCAGTTCTTC
17,TRBJ2-3,TRBV9,.,.,CASSVEGGALSTDTQYF,TGTGCCAGCAGCGTAGAAGGAGGAGCCCTGAGCACAGATACGCAGTATTTT
14,TRBJ1-1,TRBV27,.,.,CASSLLQGRTEAFF,TGTGCCAGCAGTTTACTGCAGGGGCGGACTGAAGCTTTCTTT
17,TRBJ2-2,TRBV27,TRBD1,once,CASRTRTGGGRSGELFF,TGTGCCAGCAGAACCAGGACAGGGGGGGGGCGTAGCGGGGAGCTGTTTTTT
15,TRBJ1-3,TRBV19,.,.,CASSIRGTSGNTIYF,TGTGCCAGTAGTATCCGGGGAACCTCTGGAAACACCATATATTTT
12,TRBJ2-7,TRBV29-1,.,.,CSVGRDSYEQYF,TGCAGCGTTGGGCGGGACAGCTACGAGCAGTACTTC
15,TRBJ1-1,TRBV5-1,.,.,CASSLVAGKGTEAFF,TGCGCCAGCAGCTTGGTAGCGGGGAAAGGCACTGAAGCTTTCTTT
17,TRBJ2-3,TRBV21-1,.,.,CASSKQMEGLLSDTQYF,TGTGCCAGCAGCAAACAAATGGAGGGCCTTTTATCGGATACGCAGTATTTT
16,TRBJ1-5,TRBV5-4,.,.,CASSLARWDTNQPQHF,TGTGCCAGCAGCTTGGCCAGGTGGGACACGAATCAGCCCCAGCATTTT
16,TRBJ2-1,TRBV9,TRBD2,.,CASSADSGRAYNEQFF,TGTGCCAGCAGCGCCGATAGCGGGAGGGCCTACAATGAGCAGTTCTTC
16,TRBJ2-1,TRBV2,TRBD2,.,CASSDGGGRSYNEQFF,TGTGCCAGCAGTGATGGCGGGGGAAGATCCTACAATGAGCAGTTCTTC
15,TRBJ2-7,TRBV6-1,TRBD1,.,CATAPYRGPTYEQYF,TGTGCCACAGCCCCCTACAGGGGCCCGACCTACGAGCAGTACTTC
17,TRBJ2-3,TRBV5-6,.,few,CASSSKTALASTDTQYF,TGTGCCAGCAGCTCAAAGACAGCACTAGCAAGCACAGATACGCAGTATTTT
12,TRBJ2-5,TRBV28,TRBD1,.,CATCRGRETQYF,TGTGCCACCTGCAGGGGGCGGGAGACCCAGTACTTC
15,TRBJ1-5,TRBV19,.,.,CASSHQAYSNQPQHF,TGTGCCAGTAGCCATCAGGCTTATAGCAATCAGCCCCAGCATTTT
17,TRBJ2-2,TRBV2,TRBD2,many,CASSVGPLAGGTGELFF,TGTGCCAGCAGTGTGGGTCCCCTAGCGGGAGGTACCGGGGAGCTGTTTTTT